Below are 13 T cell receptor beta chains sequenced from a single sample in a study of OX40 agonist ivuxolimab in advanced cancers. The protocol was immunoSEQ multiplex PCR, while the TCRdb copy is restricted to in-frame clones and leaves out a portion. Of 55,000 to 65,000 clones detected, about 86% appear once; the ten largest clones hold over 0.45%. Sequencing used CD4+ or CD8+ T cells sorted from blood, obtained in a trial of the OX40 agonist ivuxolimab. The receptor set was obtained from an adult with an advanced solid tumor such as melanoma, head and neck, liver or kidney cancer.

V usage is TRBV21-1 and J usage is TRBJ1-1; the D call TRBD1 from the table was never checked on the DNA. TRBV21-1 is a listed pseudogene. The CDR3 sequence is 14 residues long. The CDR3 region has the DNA TGTGCCAGCAGCAATGGGACAGCCAACACTGAAGCTTTCTTT. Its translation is CASSNGTANTEAFF.

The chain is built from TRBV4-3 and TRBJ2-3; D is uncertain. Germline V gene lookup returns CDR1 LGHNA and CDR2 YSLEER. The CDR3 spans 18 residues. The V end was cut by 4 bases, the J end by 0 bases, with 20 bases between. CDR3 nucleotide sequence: TGCGCCAGCAGCCCCCGGCCTCCAACGGCGACTAGCACAGATACGCAGTATTTT. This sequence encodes CASSPRPPTATSTDTQYF.

The CDR3, as DNA: TGTGCCTGGAGTTTTCTCGGGGGAGGGCCCAATAATTCACCCCTCCACTTT. This sequence encodes CAWSFLGGGPNNSPLHF. The rearrangement joins TRBV30 to TRBJ1-6, with a tentative D call TRBD1 (5 bases). Trimming took 2 bases from V and 5 from J, leaving 19 bases between them. Germline V gives CDR1 GTSNPN, CDR2 SVGIG (reference sequence). The CDR3 runs 17 residues.

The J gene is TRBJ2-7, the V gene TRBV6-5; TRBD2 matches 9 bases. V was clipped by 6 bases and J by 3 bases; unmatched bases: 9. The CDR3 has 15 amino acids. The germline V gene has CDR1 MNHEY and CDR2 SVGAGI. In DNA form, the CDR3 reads TGTGCCAGCAGCGTTAGCGGGAGTCGATTCTACGAGCAGTACTTC. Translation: CASSVSGSRFYEQYF.

The CDR3 nucleotides are TGCGCCAGCAGTGAGGGGCCTCCTCGGGATAATGAGCAGTTCTTC. The encoded protein is CASSEGPPRDNEQFF. V is TRBV10-2 and J is TRBJ2-1; D perhaps matches TRBD2 (5 bases). This CDR3 is built from 15 residues. Germline V gives CDR1 WSHSY, CDR2 SAAADI. V gave up 2 bases and J gave up 7 bases, with 15 bases separating them.

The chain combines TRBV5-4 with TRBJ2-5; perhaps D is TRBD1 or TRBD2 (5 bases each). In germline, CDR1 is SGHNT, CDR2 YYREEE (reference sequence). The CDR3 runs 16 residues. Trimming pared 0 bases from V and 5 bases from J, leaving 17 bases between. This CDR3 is CASSLGVAGTGETQYF. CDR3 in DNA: TGTGCCAGCAGCTTGGGGGTTGCAGGGACGGGGGAGACCCAGTACTTC.

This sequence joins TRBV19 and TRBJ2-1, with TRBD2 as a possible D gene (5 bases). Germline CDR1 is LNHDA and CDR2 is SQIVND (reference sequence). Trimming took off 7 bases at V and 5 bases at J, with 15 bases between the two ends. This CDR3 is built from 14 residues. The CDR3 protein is CASKEGGLDNEQFF. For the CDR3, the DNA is TGTGCCAGTAAAGAGGGTGGGCTTGACAATGAGCAGTTCTTC.

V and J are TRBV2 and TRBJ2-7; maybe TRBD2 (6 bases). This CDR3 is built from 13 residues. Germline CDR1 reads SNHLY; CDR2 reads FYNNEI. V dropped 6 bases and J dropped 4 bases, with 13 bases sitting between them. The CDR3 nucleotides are TGTGCCAGCAGCAAGCTAGCGTCTTACGAGCAGTACTTC. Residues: CASSKLASYEQYF.

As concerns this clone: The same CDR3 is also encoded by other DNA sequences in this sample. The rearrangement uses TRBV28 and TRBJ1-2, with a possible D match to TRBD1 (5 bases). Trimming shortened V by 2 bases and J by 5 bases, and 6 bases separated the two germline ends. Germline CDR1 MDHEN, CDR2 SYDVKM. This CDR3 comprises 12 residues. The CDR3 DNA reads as TGTGCCAGCAGTTTAGGGGGTTATGGCTACACCTTC. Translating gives CASSLGGYGYTF.

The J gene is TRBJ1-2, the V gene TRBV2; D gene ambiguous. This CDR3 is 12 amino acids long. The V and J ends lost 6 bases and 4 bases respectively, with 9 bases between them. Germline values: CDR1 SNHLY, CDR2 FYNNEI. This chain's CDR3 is CASSADGYGYTF. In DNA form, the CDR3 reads TGTGCCAGCAGCGCGGACGGCTATGGCTACACCTTC.

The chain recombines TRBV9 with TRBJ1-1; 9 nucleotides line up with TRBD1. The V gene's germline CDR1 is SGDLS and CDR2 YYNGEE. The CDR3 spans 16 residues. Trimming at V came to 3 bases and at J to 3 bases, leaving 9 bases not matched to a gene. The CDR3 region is CASSESPGQGHTEAFF. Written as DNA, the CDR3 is TGTGCCAGCAGCGAGAGCCCCGGACAGGGGCACACTGAAGCTTTCTTT.

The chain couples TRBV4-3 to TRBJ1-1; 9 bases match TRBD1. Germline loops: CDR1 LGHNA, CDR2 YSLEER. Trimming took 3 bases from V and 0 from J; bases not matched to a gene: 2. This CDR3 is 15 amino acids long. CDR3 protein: CASSHRTGVNTEAFF. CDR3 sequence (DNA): TGCGCCAGCAGCCACCGGACAGGGGTGAACACTGAAGCTTTCTTT.

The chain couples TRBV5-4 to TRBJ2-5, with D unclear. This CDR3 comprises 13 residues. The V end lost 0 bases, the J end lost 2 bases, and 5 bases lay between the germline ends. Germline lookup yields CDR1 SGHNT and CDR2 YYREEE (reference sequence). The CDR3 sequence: CASSLGQQETQYF. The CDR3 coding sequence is TGTGCCAGCAGCTTGGGCCAGCAAGAGACCCAGTACTTC.